This T cell receptor (beta chain) was observed in a study of beta chain features in type 1 diabetes. Notes on the study in general: In these data, an HLA type influence on TCRB rearrangement remained unresolved. Patients' naive, central memory and regulatory TCRB repertoires appeared more alike than those of healthy donors.

Researchers reported sorting CD4+ naive, central memory, regulatory and stem cell-like memory cells via CD45RO/CCR7/CD25/CD127/CD95/CD27. V lost 5 bases and J lost 7; bases outside the gene matches: 8. This CDR3 has 15 amino acids. Germline V CDR1 and CDR2: LNHDA, SQIVND (reference sequence). This clone was picked up a small number of times. The antigen is undetermined. Investigators reverse transcribed all isolated RNA, so they sequenced expressed TCRB transcripts. Using immunoSEQ multiplex PCR, the repertoire was profiled, and TCRdb retains in-frame clones only, with some absent. The sample consists of 850,000 to 900,000 clones, 17% of them appearing once.

Sequencing was done on a sample of naive CD4+ T cells from blood. The chain joins TRBV19 to TRBJ2-7; 13 positions match TRBD2. The sequence was collected from a woman between 18 and 29 years old in good health. In DNA, the CDR3 is TGTGCCAGTAGTTCCGGACTAGCGGGAGCCAGTGAGCAGTACTTC. It yields the protein CASSSGLAGASEQYF.